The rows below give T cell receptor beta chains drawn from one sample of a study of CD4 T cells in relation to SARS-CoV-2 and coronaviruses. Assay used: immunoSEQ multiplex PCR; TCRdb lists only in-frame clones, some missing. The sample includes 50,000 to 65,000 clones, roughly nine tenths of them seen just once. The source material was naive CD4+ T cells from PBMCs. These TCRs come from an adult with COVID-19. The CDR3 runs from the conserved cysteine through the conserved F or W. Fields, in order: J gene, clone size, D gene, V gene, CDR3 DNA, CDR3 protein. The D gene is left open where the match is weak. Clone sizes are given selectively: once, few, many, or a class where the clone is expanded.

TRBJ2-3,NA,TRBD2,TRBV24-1,TGTGCCACCAGTAAGACTAGCGGGAGGGCCACAGATACGCAGTATTTT,CATSKTSGRATDTQYF
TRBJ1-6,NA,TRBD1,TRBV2,TGTGCCAGCAGTGAACAGGGGGTTTCACCCCTCCACTTT,CASSEQGVSPLHF
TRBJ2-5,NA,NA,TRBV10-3,TGTGCCATCAGTGAGTCGCAGGGATTAATGACCCAGTACTTC,CAISESQGLMTQYF
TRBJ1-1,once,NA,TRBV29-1,TGCAGCGTTGCGGCAGCCATGAACACTGAAGCTTTCTTT,CSVAAAMNTEAFF
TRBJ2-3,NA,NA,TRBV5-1,TGCGCCAGCAGCGCGGGGACAGGCACAGATACGCAGTATTTT,CASSAGTGTDTQYF
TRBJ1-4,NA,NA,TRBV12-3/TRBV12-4,TGTGCCAGCAGTTCCCTTGGGTTAGGAAAACTGTTTTTT,CASSSLGLGKLFF
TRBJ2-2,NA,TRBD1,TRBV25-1,TGTGCCAGCTCACTAACTGGGGGACAGGTGCCCGGGGAGCTGTTTTTT,CASSLTGGQVPGELFF
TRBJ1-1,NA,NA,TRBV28,TGTGCCAGCAGTACCGGCGGGGTCGGGGACACTGAAGCTTTCTTT,CASSTGGVGDTEAFF
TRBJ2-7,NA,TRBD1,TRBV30,TGTGCCTGGACCGGGACAGGGGCCTACGAGCAGTACTTC,CAWTGTGAYEQYF
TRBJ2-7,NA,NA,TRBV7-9,TGTGCCAGCAGCGTTACCGGGACGGCTGCCTTC,CASSVTGTAAF
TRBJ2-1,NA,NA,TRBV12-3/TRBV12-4,TGTGCCATTCGGGACTTCTCCTACAATGAGCAGTTCTTC,CAIRDFSYNEQFF
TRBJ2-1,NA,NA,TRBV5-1,TGCGCCAGCAGCTTCTCTAGCTTTGGGGGAATAGCCTACAATGAGCAGTTCTTC,CASSFSSFGGIAYNEQFF
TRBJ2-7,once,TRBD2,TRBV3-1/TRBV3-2,TGTGCCAGCAGCCAACTAGCGGGAGCCTACGAGCAGTACTTC,CASSQLAGAYEQYF
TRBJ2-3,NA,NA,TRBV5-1,TGCGCCAGTCTGGGAGACCTTAGCACAGATACGCAGTATTTT,CASLGDLSTDTQYF
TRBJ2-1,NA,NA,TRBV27,TGTGCCAGCATCTCTAATTGGCGGCGGGTCGTAACACGCAATGAGCAGTTCTTC,CASISNWRRVVTRNEQFF
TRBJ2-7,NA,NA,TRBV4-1,TGCGCCAGCAGCCAAGTTAATACGCGGGGACATGCGAGGGAGCAGTACTTC,CASSQVNTRGHAREQYF
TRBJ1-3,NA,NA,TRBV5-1,TGCGCCAGCAGCTTGGTTGTAGGCTCTGGAAACACCATATATTTT,CASSLVVGSGNTIYF
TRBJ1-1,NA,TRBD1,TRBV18,TGTGCCAGCTCACTCCGGCCAGGGGGCACTGAAGCTTTCTTT,CASSLRPGGTEAFF
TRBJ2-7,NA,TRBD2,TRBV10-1,TGCGCCAGCAGTGTAGGACTAGCGGACGAGCAGTACTTC,CASSVGLADEQYF
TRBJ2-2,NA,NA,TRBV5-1,TGCGCCAGCGCCCCGGACACAAAAACGGGGGAGCTGTTTTTT,CASAPDTKTGELFF
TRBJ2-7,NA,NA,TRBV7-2,TGTGCCAGCAGCTTAGCGGCATTGGGGCACTACGAGCAGTACTTC,CASSLAALGHYEQYF
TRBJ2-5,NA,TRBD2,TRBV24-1,TGTGCCACCAGTGATTTGCGGGCTAGCGGGGAAGAGACCCAGTACTTC,CATSDLRASGEETQYF